A single sample gave rise to the 4 T cell receptor beta chains below, sequenced in a study of OX40 agonist ivuxolimab in advanced cancers. Produced via immunoSEQ multiplex PCR; TCRdb's table is partial and in-frame only. The data contain around 76,000 clones, roughly nine tenths of them singletons. The starting material was CD4+ or CD8+ T cells sorted from blood, obtained in a trial of the OX40 agonist ivuxolimab. These receptors were obtained from an adult with an advanced solid tumor such as melanoma, head and neck, liver or kidney cancer.

V usage is TRBV4-2 and J usage is TRBJ1-5, with D unresolved. Trimming removed 0 bases at V and 0 bases at J, with 3 bases between. Germline V lookup: CDR1 LGHNA, CDR2 YNFKEQ. The CDR3 runs to 14 residues. The CDR3 nucleotides are TGTGCCAGCAGCCAAGAGGGTAGCAATCAGCCCCAGCATTTT. It encodes CASSQEGSNQPQHF.

This chain links TRBV4-1 with TRBJ2-5; 10 bases match TRBD2. This CDR3 has 16 amino acids. V dropped 1 base and J dropped 5; count of bases not matched to a gene: 7. From germline, CDR1 is MGHRA and CDR2 YSYEKL. In DNA form, the CDR3 reads TGCGCCAGCAGCCAAGGACTAGCGGGCCCATGGGAGACCCAGTACTTC. This gives the protein CASSQGLAGPWETQYF.

This chain links TRBV19 with TRBJ2-7; D remains unclear. CDR1 LNHDA and CDR2 SQIVND come from the germline V gene (reference sequence). CDR3 length: 13 amino acids. Deletions cut 4 bases from V and 2 bases from J, with 9 bases between. In DNA, the CDR3 is TGTGCCAGTAGTAAATCATGGACCTACGAGCAGTACTTC. It codes for CASSKSWTYEQYF. Supplemented by reference TRBV19 and TRBJ2-7, the full variable domain reads DGGITQSPKYLFRKEGQNVTLSCEQNLNHDAMYWYRQDPGQGLRLIYYSQIVNDFQKGDIAEGYSVSREKKESFPLTVTSAQKNPTAFYLCASSKSWTYEQYFGPGTRLTVT.

This sequence joins TRBV19 and TRBJ2-1; D not resolved. There are 15 residues in the CDR3. CDR1 LNHDA and CDR2 SQIVND come from the germline V gene (reference sequence). V lost 0 bases, J lost 10 bases, and 16 bases lay in between. The CDR3, as DNA: TGTGCCAGTAGTATAGATCTCGCAGGACGGAAAGAGCAGTTCTTC. Protein product: CASSIDLAGRKEQFF.